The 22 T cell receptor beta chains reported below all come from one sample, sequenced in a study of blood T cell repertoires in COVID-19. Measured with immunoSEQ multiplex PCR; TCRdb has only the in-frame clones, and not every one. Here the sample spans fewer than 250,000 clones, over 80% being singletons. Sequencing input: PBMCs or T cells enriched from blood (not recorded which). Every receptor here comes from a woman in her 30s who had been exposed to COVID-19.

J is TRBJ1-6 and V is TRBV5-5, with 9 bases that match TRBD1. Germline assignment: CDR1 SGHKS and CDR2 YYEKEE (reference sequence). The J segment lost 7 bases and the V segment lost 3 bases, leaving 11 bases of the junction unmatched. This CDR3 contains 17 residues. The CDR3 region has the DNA TGTGCCAGCAGCTCAATTATAAGGACAGGGGTAAATTCACCCCTCCACTTT. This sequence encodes CASSSIIRTGVNSPLHF.

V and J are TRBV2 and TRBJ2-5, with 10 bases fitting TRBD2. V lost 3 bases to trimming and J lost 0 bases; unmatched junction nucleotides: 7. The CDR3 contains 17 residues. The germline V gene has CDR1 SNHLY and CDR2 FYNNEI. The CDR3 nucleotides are TGTGCCAGCAGTGACCCTAGCGGGGGCCCGTACCAAGAGACCCAGTACTTC. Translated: CASSDPSGGPYQETQYF.

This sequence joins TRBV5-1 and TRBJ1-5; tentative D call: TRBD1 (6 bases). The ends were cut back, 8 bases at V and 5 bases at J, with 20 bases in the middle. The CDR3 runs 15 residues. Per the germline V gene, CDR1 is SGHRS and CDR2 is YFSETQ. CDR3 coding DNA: TGCGCCAGTTGGAGTGGTAACAGGGCCCATCAGCCCCAGCATTTT. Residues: CASWSGNRAHQPQHF. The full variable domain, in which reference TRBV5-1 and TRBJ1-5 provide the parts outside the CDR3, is KAGVTQTPRYLIKTRGQQVTLSCSPISGHRSVSWYQQTPGQGLQFLFEYFSETQRNKGNFPGRFSGRQFSNSRSEMNVSTLELGDSALYLCASWSGNRAHQPQHFGDGTRLSIL.

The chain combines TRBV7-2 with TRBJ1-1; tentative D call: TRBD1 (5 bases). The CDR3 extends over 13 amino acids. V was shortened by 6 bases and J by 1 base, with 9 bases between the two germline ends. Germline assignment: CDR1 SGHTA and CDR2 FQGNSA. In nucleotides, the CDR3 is TGTGCCAGCAGTCCCGGGGGGAACACTGAAGCTTTCTTT. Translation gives CASSPGGNTEAFF.

In nucleotides, the CDR3 is TGTGCCAGCAGCCCCTCGACAGAATCCGAGCAGTACTTC. Translated: CASSPSTESEQYF. This chain links TRBV7-9 with TRBJ2-7, with D possibly TRBD1 on 5 matching bases. Germline CDR1 reads SEHNR; CDR2 reads FQNEAQ (reference sequence). The V end was cut by 5 bases, the J end by 6 bases, with 14 bases between. The CDR3 sequence is 13 residues long.

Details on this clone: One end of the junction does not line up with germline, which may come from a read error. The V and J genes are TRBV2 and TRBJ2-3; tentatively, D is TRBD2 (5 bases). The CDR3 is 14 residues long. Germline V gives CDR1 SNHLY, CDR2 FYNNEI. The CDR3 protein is CASSVRSSTDTQYF. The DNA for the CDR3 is TGTGCCAGCAGCGTACGGTCTAGCACGGATACGCAGTATTTT.

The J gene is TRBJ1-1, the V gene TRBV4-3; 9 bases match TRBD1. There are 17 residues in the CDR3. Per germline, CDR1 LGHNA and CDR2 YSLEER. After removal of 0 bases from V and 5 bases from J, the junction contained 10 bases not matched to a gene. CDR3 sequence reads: CASSQDRPTGGETEAFF. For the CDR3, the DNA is TGCGCCAGCAGCCAAGATCGGCCGACAGGGGGGGAAACTGAAGCTTTCTTT.

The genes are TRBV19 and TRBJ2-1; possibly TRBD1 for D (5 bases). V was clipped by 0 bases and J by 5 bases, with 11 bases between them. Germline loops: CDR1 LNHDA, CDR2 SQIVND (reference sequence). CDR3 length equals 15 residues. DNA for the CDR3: TGTGCCAGTAGTATAGAGGGGCTTTCCCACAATGAGCAGTTCTTC. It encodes CASSIEGLSHNEQFF.

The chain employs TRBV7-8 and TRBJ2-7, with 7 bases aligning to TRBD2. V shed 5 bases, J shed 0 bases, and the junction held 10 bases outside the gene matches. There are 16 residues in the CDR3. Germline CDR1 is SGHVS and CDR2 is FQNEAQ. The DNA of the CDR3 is TGTGCCAGCAGCCCCACCGGGGGGTTCTCCTCCTACGAGCAGTACTTC. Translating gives CASSPTGGFSSYEQYF.

The CDR3: CASSSRGGGRETQYF. The CDR3 nucleotides are TGTGCCAGCAGCTCGCGGGGCGGGGGACGGGAGACCCAGTACTTC. V gene TRBV5-4 combines with J gene TRBJ2-5; 7 positions agree with TRBD2. J was trimmed by 5 bases and V by 3 bases; bases with no gene match: 10. Germline CDR1 is SGHNT and CDR2 is YYREEE (reference sequence). There are 15 residues in the CDR3.

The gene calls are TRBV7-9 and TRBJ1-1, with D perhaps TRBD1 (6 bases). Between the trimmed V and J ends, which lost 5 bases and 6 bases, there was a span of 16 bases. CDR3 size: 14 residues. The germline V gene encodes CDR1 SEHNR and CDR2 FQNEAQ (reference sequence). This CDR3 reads CASSLPGQGSEAFF. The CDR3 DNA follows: TGTGCCAGCAGCCTCCCGGGACAAGGTTCTGAAGCTTTCTTT.

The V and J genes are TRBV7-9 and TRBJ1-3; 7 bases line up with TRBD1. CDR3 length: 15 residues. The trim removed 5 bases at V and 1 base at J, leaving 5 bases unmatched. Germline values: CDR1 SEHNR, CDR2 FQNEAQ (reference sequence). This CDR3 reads CASSTGTDSGNTIYF. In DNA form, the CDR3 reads TGTGCCAGCAGCACCGGGACAGATTCTGGAAACACCATATATTTT.

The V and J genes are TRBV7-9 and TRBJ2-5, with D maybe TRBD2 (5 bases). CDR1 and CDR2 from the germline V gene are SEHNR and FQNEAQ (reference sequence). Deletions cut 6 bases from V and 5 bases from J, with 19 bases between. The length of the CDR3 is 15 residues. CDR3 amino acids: CASRPAGLIFETQYF. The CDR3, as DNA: TGTGCCAGCAGACCCGCGGGCCTCATTTTCGAGACCCAGTACTTC. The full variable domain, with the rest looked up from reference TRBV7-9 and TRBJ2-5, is DTGVSQNPRHKITKRGQNVTFRCDPISEHNRLYWYRQTLGQGPEFLTYFQNEAQLEKSRLLSDRFSAERPKGSFSTLEIQRTEQGDSAMYLCASRPAGLIFETQYFGPGTRLLVL.

The CDR3 spells CASSQEYPRDYNEQFF. The CDR3 DNA sequence: TGCGCCAGCAGCCAAGAATATCCTAGAGACTACAATGAGCAGTTCTTC. This sequence joins TRBV4-1 and TRBJ2-1; D gene unclear. There are 16 residues in the CDR3. Germline assignment: CDR1 MGHRA and CDR2 YSYEKL. The V end was cut by 0 bases, the J end by 3 bases, with 12 bases between.

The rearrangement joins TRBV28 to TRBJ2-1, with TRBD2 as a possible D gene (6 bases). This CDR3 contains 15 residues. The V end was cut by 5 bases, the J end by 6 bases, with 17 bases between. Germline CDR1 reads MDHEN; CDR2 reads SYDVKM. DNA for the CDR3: TGTGCCAGCAGTGCTGCGTCGGCTAGCGCCAATGAGCAGTTCTTC. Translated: CASSAASASANEQFF.

CDR3 bases: TGTGCCAGCAGTCCTGGACAGTCCGGAAACACCATATATTTT. This gives the protein CASSPGQSGNTIYF. The J gene is TRBJ1-3, the V gene TRBV11-3; D is possibly TRBD1 (6 bases). V shed 6 bases and J shed 4 bases, with 13 bases lying between them. Germline loops: CDR1 SGHNT, CDR2 YENEEA. This CDR3 contains 14 residues. The whole variable domain, remainder taken from reference TRBV11-3 and TRBJ1-3, is EAGVVQSPRYKIIEKKQPVAFWCNPISGHNTLYWYLQNLGQGPELLIRYENEEAVDDSQLPKDRFSAERLKGVDSTLKIQPAELGDSAVYLCASSPGQSGNTIYFGEGSWLTVV.

The CDR3 loop reads CASSLVKGQLYEQYF. The CDR3, as DNA: TGTGCCAGCAGCTTAGTCAAGGGGCAGCTCTACGAGCAGTACTTC. J is TRBJ2-7 and V is TRBV11-2; the D gene is possibly TRBD1 (5 bases). The V gene lost 1 base and the J gene lost 3 bases, with 13 bases spanning the gap. The germline gives CDR1 SGHAT, CDR2 FQNNGV. The length of the CDR3 is 15 residues.

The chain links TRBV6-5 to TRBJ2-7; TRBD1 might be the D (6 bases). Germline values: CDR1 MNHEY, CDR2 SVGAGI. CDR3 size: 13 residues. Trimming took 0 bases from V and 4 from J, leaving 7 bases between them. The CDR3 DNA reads TGTGCCAGCAGTTACTCGGGACAATACGAGCAGTACTTC. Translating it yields CASSYSGQYEQYF.

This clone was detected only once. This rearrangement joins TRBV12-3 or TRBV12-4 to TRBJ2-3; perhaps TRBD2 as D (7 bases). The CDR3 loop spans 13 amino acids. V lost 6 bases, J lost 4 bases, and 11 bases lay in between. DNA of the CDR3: TGTGCCAGCAGGGGGGGGCCGGCAGATACGCAGTATTTT. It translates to CASRGGPADTQYF.

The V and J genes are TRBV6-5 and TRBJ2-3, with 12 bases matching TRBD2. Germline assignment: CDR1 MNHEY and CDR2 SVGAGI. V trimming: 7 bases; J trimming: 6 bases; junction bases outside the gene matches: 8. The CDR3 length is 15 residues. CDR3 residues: CASITGLAGLDTQYF. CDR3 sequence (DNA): TGTGCCAGCATTACCGGACTAGCGGGACTTGATACGCAGTATTTT.

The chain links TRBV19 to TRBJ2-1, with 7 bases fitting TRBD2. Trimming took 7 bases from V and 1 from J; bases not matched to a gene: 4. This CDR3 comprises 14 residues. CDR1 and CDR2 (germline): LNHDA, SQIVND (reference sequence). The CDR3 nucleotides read TGTGCCAGTAAAGCGGGGCCGTCCTACAATGAGCAGTTCTTC. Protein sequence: CASKAGPSYNEQFF.

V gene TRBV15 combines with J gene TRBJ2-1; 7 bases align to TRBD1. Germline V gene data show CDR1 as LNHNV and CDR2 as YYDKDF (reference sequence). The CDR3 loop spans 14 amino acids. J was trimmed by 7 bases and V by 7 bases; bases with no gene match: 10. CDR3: CATNEGAKWNEQFF. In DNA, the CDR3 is TGTGCCACCAATGAGGGGGCAAAGTGGAATGAGCAGTTCTTC.